The 18 T cell receptor beta chains presented below share a single source sample, sequenced in a study of T cell responses to AZD1222 COVID-19 vaccine. The method was immunoSEQ multiplex PCR; TCRdb's version includes in-frame clones alone and lacks a portion of them. The sample has about 110,000 clones; approximately 90% are singletons. The specimen was peripheral blood, collected on day 0 of AZD1222 vaccination. All receptors derive from an adult in good health.

The V gene is TRBV10-3, the J gene TRBJ2-3; TRBD1 agrees at 9 bases. The CDR3 sequence is 15 residues long. V shed 5 bases, J shed 4 bases, and the junction held 7 bases outside the gene matches. Germline V gene sequence: CDR1 ENHRY, CDR2 SYGVKD. DNA of the CDR3: TGTGCCATCAGTCAGCAGGGACAGGGTGCAGATACGCAGTATTTT. Its translation: CAISQQGQGADTQYF.

V gene TRBV6-4 combines with J gene TRBJ1-2; 8 nucleotides match TRBD1. V shed 2 bases and J 0 bases; nucleotides not matched to a gene: 5. The V gene's germline CDR1 is MRHNA and CDR2 SNTAGT. The CDR3 is 16 residues long. CDR3 sequence reads: CASSDGGRGPNYGYTF. The CDR3 DNA reads as TGTGCCAGCAGTGACGGGGGCAGGGGGCCTAACTATGGCTACACCTTC.

This clone was counted only a few times. The genes are TRBV2 and TRBJ2-1; D gene uncertain. The CDR3 runs to 12 residues. CDR1 is SNHLY, CDR2 FYNNEI, per germline. V lost 5 bases, J lost 5 bases, and 7 bases lay in between. The CDR3 region is CASSRLDNEQFF. CDR3 nucleotides: TGTGCCAGCAGTCGACTCGACAATGAGCAGTTCTTC. Supplemented by reference TRBV2 and TRBJ2-1, the full variable domain reads EPEVTQTPSHQVTQMGQEVILRCVPISNHLYFYWYRQILGQKVEFLVSFYNNEISEKSEIFDDQFSVERPDGSNFTLKIRSTKLEDSAMYFCASSRLDNEQFFGPGTRLTVL.

The rearrangement uses TRBV28 and TRBJ1-1, with TRBD1 as a possible D gene (5 bases). V lost 2 bases, J lost 4 bases, and 8 bases lay in between. CDR1 and CDR2 from the germline V gene are MDHEN and SYDVKM. The CDR3 has 13 residues. The CDR3 reads CASSLQGATEAFF. CDR3 DNA sequence: TGTGCCAGCAGTTTACAGGGAGCCACTGAAGCTTTCTTT.

The gene calls are TRBV9 and TRBJ2-1; no clear D. Trimming took 0 bases from V and 2 from J, leaving 9 bases between them. This CDR3 region has 15 residues. Germline loops: CDR1 SGDLS, CDR2 YYNGEE. CDR3 DNA sequence: TGTGCCAGCAGCGTAGATGGCGGCCCCTACAATGAGCAGTTCTTC. Amino acid sequence: CASSVDGGPYNEQFF.

As DNA, the CDR3 is TGTGCCAGCAGCTCCGCGCCTGGAGTTGGCACAGATACGCAGTATTTT. This encodes CASSSAPGVGTDTQYF. This chain joins TRBV7-8 and TRBJ2-3; the D is unclear. V was shortened by 4 bases and J by 1 base, with 15 bases between the two germline ends. This CDR3 is 16 amino acids long. Looked up from germline, CDR1 is SGHVS and CDR2 is FQNEAQ. Using reference TRBV7-8 and TRBJ2-3 for the parts outside the CDR3, the full variable domain is GAGVSQSPRYKVAKRGQDVALRCDPISGHVSLFWYQQALGQGPEFLTYFQNEAQLDKSGLPSDRFFAERPEGSVSTLKIQRTQQEDSAVYLCASSSAPGVGTDTQYFGPGTRLTVL.

The J gene is TRBJ1-2, the V gene TRBV5-8, with D unclear. The CDR3 runs 13 residues. CDR1 SGHTS and CDR2 YDEGEE come from the germline V gene. Trimming removed 2 bases at V and 3 bases at J, with 8 bases between. CDR3 in DNA: TGTGCCAGCAGCTTAAACTACGACTATGGCTACACCTTC. Amino acid sequence: CASSLNYDYGYTF.

V gene TRBV19 combines with J gene TRBJ1-1; a possible D gene is TRBD1 (5 bases). With 6 bases removed from V and 0 bases from J, the gap between germline ends came to 20 bases. In germline, CDR1 is LNHDA, CDR2 SQIVND (reference sequence). The CDR3 covers 17 residues. The CDR3 region has the DNA TGTGCCAGTAGGACCGACTCGGCAGGGTCTGTGAACACTGAAGCTTTCTTT. The encoded protein is CASRTDSAGSVNTEAFF.

This chain links TRBV27 with TRBJ2-7, with D possibly matching TRBD2 (5 bases). Germline V CDR1 and CDR2: MNHEY, SMNVEV (reference sequence). The CDR3 contains 15 residues. With 1 base removed from V and 0 bases from J, the gap between germline ends came to 10 bases. For the CDR3, the DNA is TGTGCCAGCAGTTTATTTCGCGGGTCCTCCTACGAGCAGTACTTC. This codes for CASSLFRGSSYEQYF.

This clone appeared once. This sequence joins TRBV29-1 and TRBJ2-3; the match to TRBD2 covers 9 bases. Germline lookup yields CDR1 SQVTM and CDR2 ANQGSEA. Trimming removed 1 base from V and 4 bases from J; junction bases left unmatched: 3. CDR3 size: 14 residues. CDR3 coding DNA: TGCAGCGTTGAAGGTAGCGGGAGCGCAGATACGCAGTATTTT. Protein sequence: CSVEGSGSADTQYF.

This rearrangement joins TRBV19 to TRBJ2-7, with D maybe TRBD2 (5 bases). The V end lost 0 bases, the J end lost 3 bases, and 9 bases lay between the germline ends. CDR3 length: 14 amino acids. The germline V gene encodes CDR1 LNHDA and CDR2 SQIVND (reference sequence). The CDR3 DNA sequence: TGTGCCAGTAGTATAGATCGACGGGACTACGAGCAGTACTTC. Protein sequence: CASSIDRRDYEQYF.

This chain links TRBV5-1 with TRBJ2-5, with D hard to call. Trimming took 1 base from V and 4 from J, leaving 8 bases between them. This CDR3 has 13 residues. Germline-derived CDR1 and CDR2 are SGHRS and YFSETQ. For the CDR3, the DNA is TGCGCCAGCAGCTTGCAACTGCTAGAGACCCAGTACTTC. Its protein product is CASSLQLLETQYF.

This clone was detected only once. The chain couples TRBV11-3 to TRBJ2-7, with D unresolved. Per the germline V gene, CDR1 is SGHNT and CDR2 is YENEEA. The CDR3 is 13 amino acids. V gave up 0 bases and J gave up 4 bases, with 7 bases separating them. DNA of the CDR3: TGTGCCAGCAGCTTAGATCTGGGGTACGAGCAGTACTTC. It is translated as CASSLDLGYEQYF.

V and J are TRBV5-1 and TRBJ2-7; TRBD2 aligns across 10 bases. Germline V gene lookup returns CDR1 SGHRS and CDR2 YFSETQ. This CDR3 spans 15 amino acids. V was clipped by 0 bases and J by 5 bases; unmatched bases: 5. The CDR3 loop reads CASSLASLAGDEQYF. CDR3 nucleotides: TGCGCCAGCAGCTTGGCATCCCTAGCGGGAGACGAGCAGTACTTC.

The genes are TRBV19 and TRBJ2-1, with a possible D match to TRBD2 (5 bases). Germline CDR1 is LNHDA and CDR2 is SQIVND (reference sequence). There are 14 residues in the CDR3. Trimming stripped 2 bases from V and 5 bases from J, with 10 bases between. This chain's CDR3 is CASSITSVDNEQFF. Here the CDR3 DNA reads TGTGCCAGTAGTATAACTAGTGTCGACAATGAGCAGTTCTTC.

The chain joins TRBV23-1 to TRBJ2-1, with 8 bases that match TRBD1. TRBV23-1 is flagged as an ORF with uncertain function. The CDR3 sequence is 16 residues long. Trimming at V came to 0 bases and at J to 5 bases, leaving 6 bases not matched to a gene. CDR3 loop: CASSQSDRGSHNEQFF. In DNA, the CDR3 is TGCGCCAGCAGTCAATCCGACAGGGGTAGTCACAATGAGCAGTTCTTC.

This sequence joins TRBV30 and TRBJ1-2; possible D gene TRBD1, 5 bases. The CDR3 is made up of 13 amino acids. V shed 7 bases and J shed 4 bases, with 16 bases lying between them. CDR1 is GTSNPN, CDR2 SVGIG, per germline (reference sequence). As DNA, the CDR3 is TGTGCCTCTTCCACGTCCCAGGGCTATGGCTACACCTTC. This sequence encodes CASSTSQGYGYTF.

J is TRBJ2-7 and V is TRBV9, with D hard to call. The CDR3 is 15 residues long. Germline V lookup: CDR1 SGDLS, CDR2 YYNGEE. V lost 4 bases and J 2 bases, leaving 16 bases between the germline ends. Written as DNA, the CDR3 is TGTGCCAGCAGCCCTGGTGAGCTAGAAACCTACGAGCAGTACTTC. Amino acids: CASSPGELETYEQYF.